One sample yielded the 10 T cell receptor beta chains listed below, sequenced in a study of OX40 agonist ivuxolimab in advanced cancers. Receptor libraries were prepared by the immunoSEQ multiplex PCR assay. As stored in TCRdb, this immuneACCESS dataset retains in-frame rearrangements with V and J assigned. A fraction of the clones does not appear; measured against another copy, unresolved V genes explain less than half of the discrepancy, and the remainder lacks a known reason. The sample table holds 30,000 to 40,000 clones, of which 80% to 85% were seen once. Approximately 22% of the sample goes to the ten largest clones. The sequences come from CD4+ or CD8+ T cells sorted from blood, collected in a trial of the OX40 agonist ivuxolimab. The source of these receptors is an adult with an advanced solid tumor such as melanoma, head and neck, liver or kidney cancer.

Worth noting for this clone: Other DNA sequences in this sample translate to the same CDR3. The CDR3 loop is CASSIADYGYTF. CDR3 nucleotide sequence: TGTGCCAGTAGTATCGCAGACTATGGCTACACCTTC. The rearrangement uses TRBV19 and TRBJ1-2; D unresolved. CDR3 length equals 12 residues. Trimming pared 3 bases from V and 3 bases from J, leaving 5 bases between. Germline CDR1 reads LNHDA; CDR2 reads SQIVND (reference sequence).

This clone came up once. V and J are TRBV7-2 and TRBJ2-1, with D tentatively TRBD1 or TRBD2 (6 bases each). Germline-derived CDR1 and CDR2 are SGHTA and FQGNSA. V lost 1 base to trimming and J lost 4 bases, with 17 bases between them. This CDR3 comprises 17 residues. CDR3 region: CASSLVGGTGPYNEQFF. CDR3 DNA: TGTGCCAGCAGCTTAGTAGGGGGGACCGGCCCTTACAATGAGCAGTTCTTC.

This sequence joins TRBV4-3 and TRBJ2-7; D remains unclear. The CDR3 contains 12 residues. With 3 bases removed from V and 7 bases from J, the gap between germline ends came to 10 bases. CDR1 and CDR2 from the germline V gene are LGHNA and YSLEER. CDR3 sequence: CASSHPLGEQYF. DNA of the CDR3: TGCGCCAGCAGCCATCCCTTGGGGGAGCAGTACTTC.

This rearrangement joins TRBV9 to TRBJ2-7, with 12 bases that match TRBD2. The CDR3 runs to 16 residues. Per the germline V gene, CDR1 is SGDLS and CDR2 is YYNGEE. Unmatched junction bases numbered 9, after V lost 4 bases and J lost 4 bases. In nucleotides, the CDR3 is TGTGCCAGCAGCCCCTCTGGACTAGCGGGACTGTACGAGCAGTACTTC. This gives the protein CASSPSGLAGLYEQYF. Variable domain in full (rest from reference TRBV9 and TRBJ2-7): DSGVTQTPKHLITATGQRVTLRCSPRSGDLSVYWYQQSLDQGLQFLIQYYNGEERAKGNILERFSAQQFPDLHSELNLSSLELGDSALYFCASSPSGLAGLYEQYFGPGTRLTVT.

V is TRBV29-1 and J is TRBJ1-2; 8 bases are shared with TRBD1. Germline loops: CDR1 SQVTM, CDR2 ANQGSEA. V lost 0 bases and J lost 4; bases outside the gene matches: 7. CDR3 size: 15 residues. In nucleotides, the CDR3 is TGCAGCGTTGAAGATCAGGGGGGACAGGTCTATGGCTACACCTTC. This sequence encodes CSVEDQGGQVYGYTF.

This chain connects TRBV5-5 to TRBJ1-2; 7 bases line up with TRBD1. The CDR3 is made up of 17 amino acids. Germline-derived CDR1 and CDR2 are SGHKS and YYEKEE (reference sequence). Trimming at V came to 4 bases and at J to 0 bases, leaving 12 bases not matched to a gene. The CDR3 here is CASSPDYEGASNYGYTF. The CDR3 DNA reads as TGTGCCAGCAGCCCGGACTATGAGGGGGCTTCTAACTATGGCTACACCTTC.

This rearrangement joins TRBV15 to TRBJ2-5, with unresolved D. Germline V gene lookup returns CDR1 LNHNV and CDR2 YYDKDF (reference sequence). The CDR3 is made up of 13 amino acids. V lost 1 base, J lost 2 bases, and 5 bases lay in between. The CDR3 coding sequence is TGTGCCACCAGCAGAGGGGTTCAAGAGACCCAGTACTTC. It yields the protein CATSRGVQETQYF.

This chain joins TRBV11-2 and TRBJ2-5; D unresolved. The CDR3 contains 13 residues. Germline CDR1 SGHAT, CDR2 FQNNGV. The V gene lost 6 bases and the J gene lost 3 bases, with 11 bases spanning the gap. CDR3 nucleotide sequence: TGTGCCAGCAGGTTCTCAGGCGAAGAGACCCAGTACTTC. It is translated as CASRFSGEETQYF.

This clone was observed a few times. The chain is built from TRBV10-2 and TRBJ1-6; D is uncertain. The germline V and J ends were trimmed by 5 bases and 10 bases, with 12 bases remaining between them. Germline V gives CDR1 WSHSY, CDR2 SAAADI. The CDR3 is made up of 13 amino acids. The CDR3: CASSIGTISPLHF. In DNA, the CDR3 is TGCGCCAGCAGTATAGGAACTATCTCACCCCTCCACTTT.

This chain uses TRBV19 with TRBJ2-5, with unresolved D. Germline CDR1 is LNHDA and CDR2 is SQIVND (reference sequence). V lost 1 base and J lost 0, with 6 bases in between. CDR3 length equals 14 residues. CDR3 in amino acids: CASSIGGNQETQYF. For the CDR3, the DNA is TGTGCCAGTAGTATAGGAGGAAACCAAGAGACCCAGTACTTC.